This record concerns one T cell receptor (beta chain) sequence. This sample stems from a study of blood T cell repertoires in COVID-19. Study as a whole: COVID-19 samples from acute and convalescent phases originated in the United States, Italy and Spain.

TCRdb's table, derived via immunoSEQ multiplex PCR, lists solely in-frame clones and lacks some. In the table there are fewer than 25,000 clones, about 90% of which are singletons. Between the trimmed V and J ends, which lost 0 bases and 7 bases, there was a span of 6 bases. This CDR3 is built from 12 residues. The germline CDR1 and CDR2 sequences are SGDLS and YYNGEE. The material sequenced was peripheral blood. The chain uses TRBV9 and TRBJ2-3; D remains ambiguous. This TCR derives from a human donor in a cohort sampled during active COVID-19. As DNA, the CDR3 is TGTGCCAGCAGCGTAGTGGGCAATACGCAGTATTTT. Protein: CASSVVGNTQYF.